The entry below gives a single T cell receptor beta chain sequence along with its context. The target antigen is unknown. What was amplified from RNA transcripts were TCR beta CDR3 regions. When the TCR CDR3 underwent first-round RT-PCR, the HTBI primer set was used. One entry per CDR3 protein results from TCRdb running MiXCR on the multiplex PCR reads. The sample consists of around 610,000 distinct CDR3 sequences, 14% to 15% of them appearing once. CDR1 is ENHRY and CDR2 is SYGVKD in the germline V gene. The CDR3 covers 16 residues. V lost 2 bases and J lost 4, with 14 bases in between. In the ophthalmopathy cohort, Clinical Activity Score was at least 3, NOSPECS grade at least 4, and duration under 3 months. Exclusions: uncontrolled infection, other autoimmune disease, pregnancy, lactation. The data were obtained in a study of T cells in Graves' hyperthyroidism and ophthalmopathy. Study results and caveats: By a 13 V-J model, ophthalmopathy was set apart from stable hyperthyroidism. Peripheral blood also featured most of the thyroid clonotypes expanded above 0.001.

Sequencing was performed on blood. This sequence joins TRBV10-3 and TRBJ2-2; D is possibly TRBD2 (5 bases). The sequence derives from a woman in her 40s with Graves' ophthalmopathy. CDR3 region: CAISEASLRGTGELFF. The CDR3 coding sequence is TGTGCCATCAGTGAGGCTAGCCTGCGTGGCACCGGGGAGCTGTTTTTT.